This T cell receptor (beta chain) was retrieved from a study of control samples from healthy donors and cancer patients. Clones were sequenced by immunoSEQ multiplex PCR, and TCRdb holds only the in-frame ones, with some missing. The sample lists about 6,700 clones; over 70% were seen once. Per germline, CDR1 LGHNA and CDR2 YSLEER. The CDR3 sequence is 14 residues long. Trimming at V came to 8 bases and at J to 10 bases, leaving 10 bases not matched to a gene. Sample: formalin-fixed, paraffin-embedded tissue. This receptor was taken from a male donor with melanoma. This rearrangement joins TRBV4-3 to TRBJ2-1; 11 nucleotides line up with TRBD1. In DNA form, the CDR3 reads TGCGCCAGCGCCACGGGGACAGGGGGAGTGGAGCAGTTCTTC. Its protein is CASATGTGGVEQFF.